This TCR beta chain was sequenced in a study of blood T cell repertoires in COVID-19. Study-wide background: There were acute and convalescent COVID-19 samples, and they came from the United States, Italy and Spain. T cells, B-cell-depleted T cells, or PBMCs supplied cDNA or gDNA.

Original processing notes: Cell counts per sample came from amplifying reference gene primers. Measured with immunoSEQ multiplex PCR; TCRdb has only the in-frame clones, and not every one. V, J and clone size are taken as reported in that table, and D and trimming were inferred from the DNA itself. The table shows 200,000 to 250,000 clones, with approximately 80% occurring only once. The sequenced sample was peripheral blood. The receptor was derived from a woman of 80 years or more with acute or convalescent COVID-19.

The CDR3 nucleotides read TGTGCCAGAAGCTTGGCAGGAAGCTATGGCTACACCTTC. It is translated as CARSLAGSYGYTF. This chain joins TRBV5-3 and TRBJ1-2; D is uncertain. TRBV5-3 is an open reading frame whose function is uncertain. Trimming shortened V by 0 bases and J by 4 bases, and 7 bases separated the two germline ends. This CDR3 region has 13 residues.